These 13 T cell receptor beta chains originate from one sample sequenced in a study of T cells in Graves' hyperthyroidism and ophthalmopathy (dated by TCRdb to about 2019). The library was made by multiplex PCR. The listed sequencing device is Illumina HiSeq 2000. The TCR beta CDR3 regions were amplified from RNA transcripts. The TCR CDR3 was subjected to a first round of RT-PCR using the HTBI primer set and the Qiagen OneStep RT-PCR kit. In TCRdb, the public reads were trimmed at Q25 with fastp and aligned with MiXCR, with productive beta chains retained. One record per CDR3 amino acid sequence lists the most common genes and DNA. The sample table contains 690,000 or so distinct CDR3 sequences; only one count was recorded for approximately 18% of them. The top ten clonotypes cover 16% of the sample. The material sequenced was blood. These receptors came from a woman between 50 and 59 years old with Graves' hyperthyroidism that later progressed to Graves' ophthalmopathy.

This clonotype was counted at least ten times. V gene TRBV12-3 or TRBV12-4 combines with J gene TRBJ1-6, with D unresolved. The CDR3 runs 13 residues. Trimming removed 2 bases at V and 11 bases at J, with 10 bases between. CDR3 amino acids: CASSLLAGAPLHF. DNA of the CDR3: TGTGCCAGCAGTTTATTGGCGGGAGCACCCCTCCACTTT.

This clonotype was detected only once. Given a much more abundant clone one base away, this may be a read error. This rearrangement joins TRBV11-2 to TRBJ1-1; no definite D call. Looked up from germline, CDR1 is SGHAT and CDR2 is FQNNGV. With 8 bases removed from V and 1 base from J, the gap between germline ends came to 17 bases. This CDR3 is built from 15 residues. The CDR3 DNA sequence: TGTGCCAGCGGTGAATTGGTAACAGCGAACACTGAAGCTTTCTTT. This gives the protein CASGELVTANTEAFF.

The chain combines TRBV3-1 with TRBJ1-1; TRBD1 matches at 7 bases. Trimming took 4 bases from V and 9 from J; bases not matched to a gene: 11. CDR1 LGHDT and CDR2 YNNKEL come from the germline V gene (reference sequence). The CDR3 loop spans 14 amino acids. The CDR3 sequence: CASSLGQTSEQAFF. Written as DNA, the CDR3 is TGTGCCAGCAGCCTGGGACAGACCTCTGAACAAGCTTTCTTT.

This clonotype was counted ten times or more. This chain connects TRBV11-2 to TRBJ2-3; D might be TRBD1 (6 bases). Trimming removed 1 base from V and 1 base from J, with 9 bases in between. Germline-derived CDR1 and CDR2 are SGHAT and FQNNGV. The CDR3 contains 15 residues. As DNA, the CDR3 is TGTGCCAGCAGCTTAGGGACAGTCCGCACAGATACGCAGTATTTT. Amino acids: CASSLGTVRTDTQYF.

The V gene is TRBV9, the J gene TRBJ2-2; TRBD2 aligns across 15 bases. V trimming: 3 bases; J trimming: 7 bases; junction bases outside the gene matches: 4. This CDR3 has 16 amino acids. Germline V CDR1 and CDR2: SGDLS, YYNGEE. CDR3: CASSAPGLAGGGELFF. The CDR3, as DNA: TGTGCCAGCAGCGCCCCGGGACTAGCGGGGGGCGGGGAGCTGTTTTTT.

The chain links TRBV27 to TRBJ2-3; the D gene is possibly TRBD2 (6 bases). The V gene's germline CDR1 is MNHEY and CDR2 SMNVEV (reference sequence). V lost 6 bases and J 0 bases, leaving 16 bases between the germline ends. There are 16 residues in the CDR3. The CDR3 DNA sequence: TGTGCCAGCAGGCTGGGCCTAGCGTCTAGCACAGATACGCAGTATTTT. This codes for CASRLGLASSTDTQYF.

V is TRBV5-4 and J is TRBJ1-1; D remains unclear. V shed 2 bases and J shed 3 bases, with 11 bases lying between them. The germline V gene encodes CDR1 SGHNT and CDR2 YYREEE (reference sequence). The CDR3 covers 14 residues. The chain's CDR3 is CASSFPNLDTEAFF. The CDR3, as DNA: TGTGCCAGCAGCTTCCCAAATTTGGACACTGAAGCTTTCTTT.

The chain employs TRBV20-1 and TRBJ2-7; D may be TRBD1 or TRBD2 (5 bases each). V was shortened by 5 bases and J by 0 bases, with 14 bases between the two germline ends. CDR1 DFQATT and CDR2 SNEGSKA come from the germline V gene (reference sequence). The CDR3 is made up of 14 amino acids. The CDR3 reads CSALGTEDSYEQYF. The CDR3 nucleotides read TGCAGTGCTCTCGGGACCGAGGACTCCTACGAGCAGTACTTC.

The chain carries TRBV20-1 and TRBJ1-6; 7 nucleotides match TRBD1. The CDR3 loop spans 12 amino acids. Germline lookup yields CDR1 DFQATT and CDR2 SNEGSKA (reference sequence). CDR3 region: CSPIQGLSPLHF. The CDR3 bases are TGCAGCCCTATACAGGGGCTTTCACCCCTCCACTTT.

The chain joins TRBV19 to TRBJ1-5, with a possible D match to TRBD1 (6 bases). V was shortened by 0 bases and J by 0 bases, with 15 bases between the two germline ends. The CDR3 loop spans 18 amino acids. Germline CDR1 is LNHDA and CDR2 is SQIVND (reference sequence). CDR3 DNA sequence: TGTGCCAGTAGTATAGACGCGGACAGAATCTATAGCAATCAGCCCCAGCATTTT. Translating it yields CASSIDADRIYSNQPQHF. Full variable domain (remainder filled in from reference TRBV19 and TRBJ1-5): DGGITQSPKYLFRKEGQNVTLSCEQNLNHDAMYWYRQDPGQGLRLIYYSQIVNDFQKGDIAEGYSVSREKKESFPLTVTSAQKNPTAFYLCASSIDADRIYSNQPQHFGDGTRLSIL.

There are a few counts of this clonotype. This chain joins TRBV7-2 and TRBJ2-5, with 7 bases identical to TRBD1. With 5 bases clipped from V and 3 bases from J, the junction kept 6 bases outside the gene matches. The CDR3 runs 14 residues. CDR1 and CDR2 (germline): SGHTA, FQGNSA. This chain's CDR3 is CASSTTGSEETQYF. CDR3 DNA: TGTGCCAGCAGCACGACAGGGTCCGAAGAGACCCAGTACTTC.

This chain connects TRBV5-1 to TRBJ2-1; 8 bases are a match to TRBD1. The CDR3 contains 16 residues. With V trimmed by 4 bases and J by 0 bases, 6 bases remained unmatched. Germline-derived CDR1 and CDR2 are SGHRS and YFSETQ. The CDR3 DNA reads TGCGCCAGCAGCCCGGGACAGGTCGTCTCCTACAATGAGCAGTTCTTC. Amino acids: CASSPGQVVSYNEQFF. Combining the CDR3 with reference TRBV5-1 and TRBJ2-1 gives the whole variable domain KAGVTQTPRYLIKTRGQQVTLSCSPISGHRSVSWYQQTPGQGLQFLFEYFSETQRNKGNFPGRFSGRQFSNSRSEMNVSTLELGDSALYLCASSPGQVVSYNEQFFGPGTRLTVL.

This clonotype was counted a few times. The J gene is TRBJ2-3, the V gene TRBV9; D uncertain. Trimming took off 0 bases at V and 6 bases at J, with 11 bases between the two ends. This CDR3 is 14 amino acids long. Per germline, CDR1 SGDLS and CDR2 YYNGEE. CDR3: CASSVEVIEDTQYF. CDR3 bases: TGTGCCAGCAGCGTAGAGGTGATAGAGGATACGCAGTATTTT.